This record concerns one TCR beta chain sequence. Clones were sequenced by immunoSEQ multiplex PCR, and TCRdb holds only the in-frame ones, with some missing. This sample has roughly 80,000 clones, with around 80% found just once. The sample comes from a study of blood T cell repertoires in COVID-19. As for the study in general: The samples span acute and convalescent COVID-19 from the United States, Italy and Spain. Nucleic acid was either cDNA or gDNA, and it came from T cells, B-cell-depleted T cells, or PBMCs.

CDR3 size: 13 residues. Trimming removed 2 bases at V and 4 bases at J, with 10 bases between. CDR1 and CDR2 (germline): SGHRS, YFSETQ. The material sequenced was peripheral blood. This rearrangement joins TRBV5-1 to TRBJ2-7; possible D gene TRBD2, 5 bases. This TCR came from a man aged 80 or over with acute or convalescent COVID-19. The CDR3 protein is CASSLEGRYEQYF. In nucleotides, the CDR3 is TGCGCCAGCAGCTTAGAGGGTAGATACGAGCAGTACTTC. Filled out from reference TRBV5-1 and TRBJ2-7, the complete variable domain reads KAGVTQTPRYLIKTRGQQVTLSCSPISGHRSVSWYQQTPGQGLQFLFEYFSETQRNKGNFPGRFSGRQFSNSRSEMNVSTLELGDSALYLCASSLEGRYEQYFGPGTRLTVT.